This TCR beta chain emerged from a study of post-analysis software for immune sequencing data. Built from TCR beta cDNA, the libraries had unique molecular identifiers in them. TCRdb itself ran the PCR reads through MiXCR, one entry per CDR3 protein. The sample contains roughly 540,000 distinct CDR3 sequences, around a third of which appear only once. Study conclusions and caveats: Four to six TRBV segments appeared more often in patients than in controls, and TRBV5-6, TRBV5-1 and TRBV20-1 were among these. For normalized Chao1 diversity, multiple sclerosis patients scored significantly lower than controls did. With F measure, samples from one preparation batch clustered together strongly.

V gave up 5 bases and J gave up 0 bases; unmatched junction bases: 4. The CDR3 has 14 residues. Germline values: CDR1 LNHDA, CDR2 SQIVND (reference sequence). This clonotype came up a few times. Its matching antigen is unknown. Sequencing input: blood. The V gene is TRBV19, the J gene TRBJ2-7, with 7 bases lining up with TRBD1. The source of this sequence is a girl between 2 and 17 years old with multiple sclerosis. The CDR3 coding sequence is TGTGCCAGTAGTGGATGGGACAGCTCCTACGAGCAGTACTTC. This encodes CASSGWDSSYEQYF.